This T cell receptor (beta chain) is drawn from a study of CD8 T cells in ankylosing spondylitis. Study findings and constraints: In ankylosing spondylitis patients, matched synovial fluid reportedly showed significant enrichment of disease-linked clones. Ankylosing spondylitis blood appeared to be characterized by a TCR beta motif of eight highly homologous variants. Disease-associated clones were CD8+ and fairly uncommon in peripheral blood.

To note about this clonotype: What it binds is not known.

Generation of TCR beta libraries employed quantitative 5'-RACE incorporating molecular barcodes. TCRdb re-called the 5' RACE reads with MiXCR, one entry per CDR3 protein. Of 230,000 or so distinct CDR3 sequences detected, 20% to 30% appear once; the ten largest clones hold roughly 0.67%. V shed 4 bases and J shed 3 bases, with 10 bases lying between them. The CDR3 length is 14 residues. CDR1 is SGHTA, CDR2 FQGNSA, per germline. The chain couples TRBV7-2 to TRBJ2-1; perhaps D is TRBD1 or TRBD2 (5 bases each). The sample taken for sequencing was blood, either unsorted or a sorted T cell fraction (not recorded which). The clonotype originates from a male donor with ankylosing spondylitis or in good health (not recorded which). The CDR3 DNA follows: TGTGCCAGCAGCTCAGGGACGCTCTACAATGAGCAGTTCTTC. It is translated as CASSSGTLYNEQFF.